Here is one TCR beta chain with its context. Produced via immunoSEQ multiplex PCR; TCRdb's table is partial and in-frame only. Here the sample spans 65,000 to 95,000 clones, under 95% being singletons. The data originate from a study of technical replicates of blood from a handful of donors. CDR1 MNHEY and CDR2 SMNVEV come from the germline V gene (reference sequence). The V gene lost 6 bases and the J gene lost 3 bases, with 13 bases spanning the gap. CDR3 length equals 14 residues. This receptor was taken from a human donor in good health. Sequenced material: T cells isolated from PBMCs. The chain employs TRBV27 and TRBJ2-3; a weak D match, TRBD1 (5 bases). The DNA of the CDR3 is TGTGCCAGCAGGCGTAGGGGCGGAACAGATACGCAGTATTTT. This translates into CASRRRGGTDTQYF.